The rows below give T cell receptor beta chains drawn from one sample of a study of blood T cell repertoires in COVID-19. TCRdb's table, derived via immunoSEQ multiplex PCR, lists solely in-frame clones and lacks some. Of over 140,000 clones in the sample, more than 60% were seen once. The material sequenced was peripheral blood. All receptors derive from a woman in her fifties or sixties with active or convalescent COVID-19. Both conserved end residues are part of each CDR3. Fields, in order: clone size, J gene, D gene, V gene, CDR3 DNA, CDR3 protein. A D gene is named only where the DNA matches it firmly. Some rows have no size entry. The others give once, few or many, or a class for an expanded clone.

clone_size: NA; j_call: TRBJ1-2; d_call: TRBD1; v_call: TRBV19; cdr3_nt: TGTGCCAGTAGGCCCGGGGACAGGGAGGTTGGCTACACCTTC; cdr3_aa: CASRPGDREVGYTF
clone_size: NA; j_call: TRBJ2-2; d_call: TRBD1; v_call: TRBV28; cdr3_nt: TGTGCCAGCAGCACCCCCGGGACAGGGGCCGGGGAGCTGTTTTTT; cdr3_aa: CASSTPGTGAGELFF
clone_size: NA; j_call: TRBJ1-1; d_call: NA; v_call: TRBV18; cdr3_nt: TGTGCCAGCTCACCTTCCGGAGGGAACACTGAAGCTTTCTTT; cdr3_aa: CASSPSGGNTEAFF
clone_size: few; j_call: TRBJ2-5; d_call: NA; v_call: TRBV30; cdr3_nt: TGTGCCTGGCGGCGGGGAGGGGGGGAGACCCAGTACTTC; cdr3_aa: CAWRRGGGETQYF
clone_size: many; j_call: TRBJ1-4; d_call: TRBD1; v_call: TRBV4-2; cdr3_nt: TGTGCCAGCAGCCAAGGGGGGACAGGGTTTAATGAAAAACTGTTTTTT; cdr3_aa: CASSQGGTGFNEKLFF
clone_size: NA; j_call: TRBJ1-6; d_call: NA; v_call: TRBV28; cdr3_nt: TGTGCCAGCAGCCAGCAGGGGCACGGTTCACCCCTCCACTTT; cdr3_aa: CASSQQGHGSPLHF
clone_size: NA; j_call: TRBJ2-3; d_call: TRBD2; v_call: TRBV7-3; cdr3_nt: TGTGCCAGCAGCTTAGGACTAGCGGGGGGACGAGATACGCAGTATTTT; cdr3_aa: CASSLGLAGGRDTQYF
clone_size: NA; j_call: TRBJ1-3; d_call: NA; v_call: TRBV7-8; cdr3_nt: TGTGCCAGCAGCTTAGTATCAGGGATATTCTCTGGAAACACCATATATTTT; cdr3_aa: CASSLVSGIFSGNTIYF
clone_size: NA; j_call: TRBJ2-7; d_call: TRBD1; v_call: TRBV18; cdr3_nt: TGTGCCAGCTCACCAGGACAGGGGGCTTTGGGCGAGCAGTACTTC; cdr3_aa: CASSPGQGALGEQYF
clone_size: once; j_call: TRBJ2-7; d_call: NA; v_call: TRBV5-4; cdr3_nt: TGTGCCAGCAGCTTGTCTGGCAACGAGCAGTACTTC; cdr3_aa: CASSLSGNEQYF
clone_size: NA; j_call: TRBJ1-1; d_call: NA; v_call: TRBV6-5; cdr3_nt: TGTGCCAGCAGTTCCCCCGCGTTGAACACTGAAGCTTTCTTT; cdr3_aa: CASSSPALNTEAFF
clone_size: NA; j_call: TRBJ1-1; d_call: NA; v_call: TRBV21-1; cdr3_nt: TGTGCCAGCAGCAAAAATGGGCTGATGGCTTTCTTT; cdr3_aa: CASSKNGLMAFF
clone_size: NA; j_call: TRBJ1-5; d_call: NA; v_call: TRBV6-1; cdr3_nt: TGTGCCAGCAGTGAGGGGCCAAATCAGCCCCAGCATTTT; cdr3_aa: CASSEGPNQPQHF
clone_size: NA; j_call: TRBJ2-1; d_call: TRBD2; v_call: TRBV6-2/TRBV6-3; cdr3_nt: TGTGCCAGCAACCCTGGGGGGGGACTAGCGGGAGGGACCCATGAGCAGTTCTTC; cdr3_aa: CASNPGGGLAGGTHEQFF
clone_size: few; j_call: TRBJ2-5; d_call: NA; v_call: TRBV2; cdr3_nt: TGTGCCAGCAGTTCGCAAAGGGGGGGCCAAGAGACCCAGTACTTC; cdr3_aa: CASSSQRGGQETQYF
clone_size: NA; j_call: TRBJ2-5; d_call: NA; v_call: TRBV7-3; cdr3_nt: TGTGCCAGCAGCCCGGGGACACTTCAAGGGACCCAGTACTTC; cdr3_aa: CASSPGTLQGTQYF
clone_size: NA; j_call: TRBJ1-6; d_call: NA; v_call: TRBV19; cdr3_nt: TGTGCCAGTAGTTTTGTCGAGGTGGCCAGGGGCGGCTCACCCCTCCACTTT; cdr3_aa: CASSFVEVARGGSPLHF
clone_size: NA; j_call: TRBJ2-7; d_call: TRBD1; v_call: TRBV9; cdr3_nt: TGTGCCAGCAGCTTCTCCCCGGGACAGGGCTCCGAGCAGTACTTC; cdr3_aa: CASSFSPGQGSEQYF
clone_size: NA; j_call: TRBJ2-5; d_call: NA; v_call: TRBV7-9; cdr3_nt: TGTGCCAGCAGCCCCCTTAGAGAGACCCAGTACTTC; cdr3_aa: CASSPLRETQYF
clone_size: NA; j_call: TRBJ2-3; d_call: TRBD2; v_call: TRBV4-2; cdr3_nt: TGTGCCAGCAGCCTACGAACTAGCGGGGGCACAGATACGCAGTATTTT; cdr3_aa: CASSLRTSGGTDTQYF
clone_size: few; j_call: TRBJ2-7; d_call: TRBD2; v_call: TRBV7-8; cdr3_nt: TGTGCCAGCAGCCCCAGCGGGAGGGCCGTTAACGAGCAGTACTTC; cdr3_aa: CASSPSGRAVNEQYF
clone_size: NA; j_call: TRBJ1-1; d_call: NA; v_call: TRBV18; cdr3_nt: TGTGCCAGCTCACCAAGGGGACGGGGGGCCGGGAACACTGAAGCTTTCTTT; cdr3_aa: CASSPRGRGAGNTEAFF
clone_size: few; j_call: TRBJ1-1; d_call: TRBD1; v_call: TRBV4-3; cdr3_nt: TGCGCCAGCAGCCAAGAACTCGGCAGGGGGACTGAAGCTTTCTTT; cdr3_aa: CASSQELGRGTEAFF
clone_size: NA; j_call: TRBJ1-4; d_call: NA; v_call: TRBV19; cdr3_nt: TGTGCCAGTAGCCCTCCGCCGGGTGGGAGCCGAGAAAAACTGTTTTTT; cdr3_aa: CASSPPPGGSREKLFF
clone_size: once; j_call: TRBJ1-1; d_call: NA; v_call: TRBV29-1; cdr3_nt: TGCAGCGTTGAAGGGCAGGCCAACACTGAAGCTTTCTTT; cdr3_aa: CSVEGQANTEAFF
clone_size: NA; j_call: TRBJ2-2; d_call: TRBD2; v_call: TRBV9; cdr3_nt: TGTGCCAGCAGCTCGGGGGGACTAGCGAGGGGCACCGGGGAGCTGTTTTTT; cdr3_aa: CASSSGGLARGTGELFF